The source of this T cell receptor beta chain is a study of blood T cell repertoires in COVID-19. Study-level information: Whether acute or convalescent, the COVID-19 samples came from the United States, Italy and Spain. In each case, the material was cDNA or gDNA derived from T cells, B-cell-depleted T cells, or PBMCs.

This CDR3 comprises 13 residues. V was clipped by 4 bases and J by 3 bases, with 9 bases between them. CDR1 is SEHNR and CDR2 is FQNEAQ in the germline V gene (reference sequence). Original processing notes: Estimated nucleated cell counts came from reference gene primer amplification. Sequencing used immunoSEQ multiplex PCR; TCRdb keeps in-frame clones, though not all of them. V and J calls and clone size are given by that table; D and trimming were obtained from the DNA. The sample records over 45,000 clones, 90% being singletons. This TCR was sampled from a man between 45 and 60 years old with acute or convalescent COVID-19. The chain employs TRBV7-9 and TRBJ1-2; possible D gene TRBD1, 6 bases. Sequenced sample: peripheral blood. Written as DNA, the CDR3 is TGTGCCAGCAGCTCGGACAGCTACTATGGCTACACCTTC. Its translation is CASSSDSYYGYTF.